Reported below is one TCR beta chain. Its matching antigen is unknown. This specimen belongs to a study of cytomegalovirus exposure and HLA in healthy donors. General study points: Confirmation was obtained in vitro that a few CMV-associated chains are specific for CMV antigens. Later genetic work tied a missense DCLRE1C variant to beta-chain V and J trimming. A later analysis reportedly found that, within productive TCRs, an Asian-associated ancestry cluster had fewer N-insertions than the mean observed across the 666 donors.

The PCR had 60 Vbeta and 13 Jbeta primers. Only in-frame clones appear in the TCRdb table, and some are missing; sequencing was by immunoSEQ multiplex PCR. Here the sample spans fewer than 250,000 clones, over 65% being singletons. Germline trimming cut 2 bases from V and 4 bases from J; bases unmatched to any gene: 5. The CDR3 length is 15 residues. CDR1 MNHEY and CDR2 SMNVEV come from the germline V gene (reference sequence). The sample comprised PBMCs. The receptor was derived from a man younger than 35 in good health and CMV-seronegative. The chain couples TRBV27 to TRBJ1-5; 7 nucleotides line up with TRBD1. CDR3 coding DNA: TGTGCCAGCAGTTTAATGACAGGGTTGAATCAGCCCCAGCATTTT. Translation: CASSLMTGLNQPQHF.